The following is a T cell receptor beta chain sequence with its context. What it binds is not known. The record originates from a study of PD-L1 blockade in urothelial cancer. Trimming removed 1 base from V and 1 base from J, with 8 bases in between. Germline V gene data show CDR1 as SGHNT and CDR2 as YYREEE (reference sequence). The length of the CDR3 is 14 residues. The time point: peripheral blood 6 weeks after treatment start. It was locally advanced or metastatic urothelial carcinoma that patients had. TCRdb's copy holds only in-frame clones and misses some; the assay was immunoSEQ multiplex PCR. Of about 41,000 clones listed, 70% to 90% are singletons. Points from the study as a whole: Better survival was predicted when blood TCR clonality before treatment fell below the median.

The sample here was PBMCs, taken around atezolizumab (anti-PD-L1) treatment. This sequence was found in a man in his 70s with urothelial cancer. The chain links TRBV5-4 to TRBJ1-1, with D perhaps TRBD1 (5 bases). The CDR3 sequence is CASSLNTGNTEAFF. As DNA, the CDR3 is TGTGCCAGCAGCTTGAACACAGGGAACACTGAAGCTTTCTTT.